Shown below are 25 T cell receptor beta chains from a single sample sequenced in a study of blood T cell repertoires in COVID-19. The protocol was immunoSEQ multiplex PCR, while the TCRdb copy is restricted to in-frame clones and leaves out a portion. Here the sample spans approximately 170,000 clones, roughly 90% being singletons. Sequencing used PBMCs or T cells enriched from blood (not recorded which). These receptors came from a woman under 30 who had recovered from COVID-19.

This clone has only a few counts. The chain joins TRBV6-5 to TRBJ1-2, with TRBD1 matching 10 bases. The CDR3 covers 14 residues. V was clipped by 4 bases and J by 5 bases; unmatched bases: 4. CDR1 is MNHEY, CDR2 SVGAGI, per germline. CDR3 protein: CASSFGQGGYGYTF. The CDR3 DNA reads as TGTGCCAGCAGTTTCGGACAGGGGGGATATGGCTACACCTTC.

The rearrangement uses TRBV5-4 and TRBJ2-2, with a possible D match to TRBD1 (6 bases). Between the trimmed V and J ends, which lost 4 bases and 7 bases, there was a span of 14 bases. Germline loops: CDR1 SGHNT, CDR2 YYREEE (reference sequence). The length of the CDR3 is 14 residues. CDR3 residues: CASSPSQGHGELFF. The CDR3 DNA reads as TGTGCCAGCAGCCCTTCCCAGGGGCACGGGGAGCTGTTTTTT.

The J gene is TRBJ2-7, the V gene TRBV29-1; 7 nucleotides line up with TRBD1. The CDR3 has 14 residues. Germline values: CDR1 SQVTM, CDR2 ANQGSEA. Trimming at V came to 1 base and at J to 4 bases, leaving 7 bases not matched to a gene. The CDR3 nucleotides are TGCAGCGTTGAAGCGACAGGGTTAGGTTACGAGCAGTACTTC. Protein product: CSVEATGLGYEQYF.

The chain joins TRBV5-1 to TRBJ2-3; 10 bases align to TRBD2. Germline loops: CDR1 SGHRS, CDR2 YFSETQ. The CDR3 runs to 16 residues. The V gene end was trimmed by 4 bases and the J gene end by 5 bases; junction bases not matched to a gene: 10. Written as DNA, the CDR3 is TGCGCCAGCAGCCCGGGACTAGCGAACCCTGGAGATACGCAGTATTTT. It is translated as CASSPGLANPGDTQYF.

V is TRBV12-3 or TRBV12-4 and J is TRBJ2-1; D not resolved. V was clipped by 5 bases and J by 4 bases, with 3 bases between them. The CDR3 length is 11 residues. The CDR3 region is CASSLYNEQFF. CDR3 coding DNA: TGTGCCAGCAGTCTATACAATGAGCAGTTCTTC.

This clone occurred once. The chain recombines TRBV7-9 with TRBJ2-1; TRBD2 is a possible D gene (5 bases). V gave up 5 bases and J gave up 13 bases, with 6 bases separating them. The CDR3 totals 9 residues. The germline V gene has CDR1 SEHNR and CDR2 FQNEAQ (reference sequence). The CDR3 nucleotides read TGTGCCAGCAGCCCTAGCCAGTTCTTC. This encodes CASSPSQFF.

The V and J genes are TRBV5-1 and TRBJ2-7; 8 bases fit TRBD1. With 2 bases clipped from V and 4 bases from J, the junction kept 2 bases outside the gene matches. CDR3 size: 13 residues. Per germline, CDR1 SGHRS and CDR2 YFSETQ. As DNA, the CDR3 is TGCGCCAGCAGCTTCGGGACAGGTTACGAGCAGTACTTC. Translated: CASSFGTGYEQYF.

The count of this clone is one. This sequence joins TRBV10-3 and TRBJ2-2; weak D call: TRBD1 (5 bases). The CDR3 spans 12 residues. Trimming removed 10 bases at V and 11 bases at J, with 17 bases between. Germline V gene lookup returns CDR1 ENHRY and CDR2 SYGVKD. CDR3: CATTPDSSELFF. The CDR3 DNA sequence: TGTGCCACTACACCTGACAGTTCAGAGCTGTTTTTT.

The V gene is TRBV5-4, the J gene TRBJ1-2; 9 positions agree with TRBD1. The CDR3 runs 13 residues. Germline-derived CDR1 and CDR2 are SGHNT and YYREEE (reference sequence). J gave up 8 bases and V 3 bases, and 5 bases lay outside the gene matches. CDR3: CASSSGTGSGYTF. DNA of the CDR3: TGTGCCAGCAGCTCCGGGACAGGGAGCGGCTACACCTTC.

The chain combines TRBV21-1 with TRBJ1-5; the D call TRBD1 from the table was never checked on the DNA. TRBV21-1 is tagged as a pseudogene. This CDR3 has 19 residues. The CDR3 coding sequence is TGTGCCAGCAGCGGACGGCTCGACAGGCCAACCTATAGCAATCAGCCCCAGCATTTT. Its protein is CASSGRLDRPTYSNQPQHF.

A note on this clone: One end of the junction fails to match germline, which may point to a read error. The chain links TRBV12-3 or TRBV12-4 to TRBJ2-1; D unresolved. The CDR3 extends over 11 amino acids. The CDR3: CASSLYTEQFF. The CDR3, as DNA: TGTGCCAGCAGTTTATACACTGAGCAGTTCTTC.

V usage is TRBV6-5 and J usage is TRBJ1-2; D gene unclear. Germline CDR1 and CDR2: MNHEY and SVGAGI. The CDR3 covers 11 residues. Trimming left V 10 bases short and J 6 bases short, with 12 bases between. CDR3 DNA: TGTGCCACCTCCGGGCGGGATGGCTACACCTTC. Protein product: CATSGRDGYTF.

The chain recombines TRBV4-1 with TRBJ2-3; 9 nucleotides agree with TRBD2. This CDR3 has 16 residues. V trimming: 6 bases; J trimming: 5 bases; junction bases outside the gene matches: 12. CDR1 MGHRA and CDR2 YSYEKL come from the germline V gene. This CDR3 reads CASRPRGGRGGDTQYF. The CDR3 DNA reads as TGCGCCAGCAGACCCAGAGGCGGGAGGGGGGGAGATACGCAGTATTTT.

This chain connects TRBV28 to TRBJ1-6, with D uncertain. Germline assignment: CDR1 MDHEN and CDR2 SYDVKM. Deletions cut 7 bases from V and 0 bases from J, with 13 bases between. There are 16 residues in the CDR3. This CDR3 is CASMSPEGSYNSPLHF. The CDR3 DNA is TGTGCCAGCATGAGTCCAGAGGGCTCCTATAATTCACCCCTCCACTTT.

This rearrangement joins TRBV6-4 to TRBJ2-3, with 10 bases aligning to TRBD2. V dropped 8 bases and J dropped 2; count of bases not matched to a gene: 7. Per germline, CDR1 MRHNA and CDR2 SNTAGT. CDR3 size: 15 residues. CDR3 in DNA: TGTGCCAGCTCTATCACTAGCGGGACCACAGATACGCAGTATTTT. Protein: CASSITSGTTDTQYF.

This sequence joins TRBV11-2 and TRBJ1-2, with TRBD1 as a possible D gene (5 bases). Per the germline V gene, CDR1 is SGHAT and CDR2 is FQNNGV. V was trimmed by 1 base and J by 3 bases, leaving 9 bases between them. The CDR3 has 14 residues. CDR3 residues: CASSLGGGDYGYTF. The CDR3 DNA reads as TGTGCCAGCAGCTTAGGAGGAGGGGACTATGGCTACACCTTC.

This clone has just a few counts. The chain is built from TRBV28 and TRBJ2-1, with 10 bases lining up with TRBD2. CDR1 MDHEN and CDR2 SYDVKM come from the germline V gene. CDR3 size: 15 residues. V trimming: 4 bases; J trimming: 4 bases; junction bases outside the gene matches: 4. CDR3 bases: TGTGCCAGCAGTTCCGGGACTAGCGATTACAATGAGCAGTTCTTC. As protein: CASSSGTSDYNEQFF.

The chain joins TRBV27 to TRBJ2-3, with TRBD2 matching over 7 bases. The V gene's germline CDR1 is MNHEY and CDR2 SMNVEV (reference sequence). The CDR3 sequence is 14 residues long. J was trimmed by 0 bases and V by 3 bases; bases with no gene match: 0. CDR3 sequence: CASSLRESTDTQYF. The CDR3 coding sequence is TGTGCCAGCAGTTTGCGGGAGAGCACAGATACGCAGTATTTT.

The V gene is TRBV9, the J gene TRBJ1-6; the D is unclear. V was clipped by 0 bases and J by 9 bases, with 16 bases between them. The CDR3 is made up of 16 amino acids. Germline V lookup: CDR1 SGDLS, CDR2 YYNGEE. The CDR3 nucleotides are TGTGCCAGCAGCGTAGGAGGGCCCCAGGCGGGTTCACCCCTCCACTTT. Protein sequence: CASSVGGPQAGSPLHF.

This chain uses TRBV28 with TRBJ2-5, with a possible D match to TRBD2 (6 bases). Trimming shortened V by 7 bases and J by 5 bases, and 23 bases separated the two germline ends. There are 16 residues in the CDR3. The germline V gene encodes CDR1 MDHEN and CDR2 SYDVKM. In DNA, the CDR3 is TGTGCCAGCATGTCCGGATTGAGCCGACGGGGGGAGACCCAGTACTTC. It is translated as CASMSGLSRRGETQYF.

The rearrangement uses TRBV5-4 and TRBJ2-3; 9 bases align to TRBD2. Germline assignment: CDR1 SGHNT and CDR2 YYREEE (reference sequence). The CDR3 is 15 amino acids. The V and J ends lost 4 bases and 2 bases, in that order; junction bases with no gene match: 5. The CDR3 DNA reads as TGTGCCAGCAGCGGAGCGGGAGGATTCACAGATACGCAGTATTTT. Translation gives CASSGAGGFTDTQYF.

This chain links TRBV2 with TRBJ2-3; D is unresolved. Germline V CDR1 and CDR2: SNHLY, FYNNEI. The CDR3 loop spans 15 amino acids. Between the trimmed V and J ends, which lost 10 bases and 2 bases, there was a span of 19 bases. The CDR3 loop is CAILTVSQTTDTQYF. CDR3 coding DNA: TGTGCCATCCTAACGGTCTCTCAAACCACAGATACGCAGTATTTT.

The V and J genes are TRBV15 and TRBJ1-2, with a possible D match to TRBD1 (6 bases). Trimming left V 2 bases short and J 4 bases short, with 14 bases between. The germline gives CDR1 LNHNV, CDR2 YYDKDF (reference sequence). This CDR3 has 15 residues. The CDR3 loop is CATSRPTGPRYGYTF. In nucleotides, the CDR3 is TGTGCCACCAGCAGACCCACAGGGCCCCGCTATGGCTACACCTTC.

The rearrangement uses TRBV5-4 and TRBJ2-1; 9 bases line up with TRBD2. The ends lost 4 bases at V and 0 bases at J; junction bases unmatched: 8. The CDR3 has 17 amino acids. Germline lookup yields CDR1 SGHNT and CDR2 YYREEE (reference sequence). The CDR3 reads CASSIRLAASSYNEQFF. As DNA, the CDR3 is TGTGCCAGCAGCATCCGACTAGCGGCAAGCTCCTACAATGAGCAGTTCTTC.

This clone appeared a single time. CDR3 amino acids: CASSINQGVDEQYF. The CDR3 coding sequence is TGTGCCAGCAGCATTAATCAGGGGGTAGACGAGCAGTACTTC. The chain links TRBV28 to TRBJ2-7; 7 bases are shared with TRBD1. This CDR3 region has 14 residues. The ends lost 6 bases at V and 5 bases at J; junction bases unmatched: 10. Germline lookup yields CDR1 MDHEN and CDR2 SYDVKM. Variable domain in full (rest from reference TRBV28 and TRBJ2-7): DVKVTQSSRYLVKRTGEKVFLECVQDMDHENMFWYRQDPGLGLRLIYFSYDVKMKEKGDIPEGYSVSREKKERFSLILESASTNQTSMYLCASSINQGVDEQYFGPGTRLTVT.